This TCR beta chain was sequenced in a study of shared clonotypes between healthy human individuals. Germline V gene data show CDR1 as MGHRA and CDR2 as YSYEKL. This CDR3 spans 15 amino acids. With 5 bases clipped from V and 4 bases from J, the junction kept 11 bases outside the gene matches. Whole-study results and caveats: Non-shared clonotypes showed lower generation probabilities than clonotypes common to all four donors. Relative to memory subsets, naive subsets generally showed larger estimated richness. Depth of sequencing was expected to influence donor clonotype sharing. Sampling used blood alone; tissue repertoires probably differ.

TCRdb's copy holds only in-frame clones and misses some; the assay was immunoSEQ multiplex PCR. The table records over a million clones, approximately 98.5% of them present only once. As for this clone: Its matching antigen is unknown.

This sequence originates from a man aged 25-40 years in good health. This rearrangement joins TRBV4-1 to TRBJ2-7; TRBD2 agrees at 7 bases. The material sequenced was naive CD4+ T cells sorted from blood. The subset here: CD45RA+ positively selected. CDR3 sequence reads: CASSWLAEGGYEQYF. As DNA, the CDR3 is TGCGCCAGCAGCTGGCTAGCGGAGGGAGGTTACGAGCAGTACTTC.